Listed here are 16 T cell receptor beta chains from one sample, sequenced in a study of cytomegalovirus exposure and HLA in healthy donors. Use of 60 Vbeta and 13 Jbeta primers characterized the PCR. The repertoire was sequenced with immunoSEQ multiplex PCR; TCRdb's copy has only in-frame clones and lacks some. The table includes around 200,000 clones, around 83% detected once. The sample comprised PBMCs. These receptors all come from a woman between 18 and 30 years old in good health and CMV-seronegative.

The DNA of the CDR3 is TGTGCCAGCAGCCCACCCCCGGGGACAGCCACCCTTATGAACACTGAAGCTTTCTTT. Its protein product is CASSPPPGTATLMNTEAFF. The V and J genes are TRBV9 and TRBJ1-1, with TRBD1 identical over 7 bases. The CDR3 length is 19 residues. V lost 4 bases and J lost 0; bases outside the gene matches: 18. CDR1 is SGDLS, CDR2 YYNGEE, per germline.

The chain links TRBV19 to TRBJ2-2, with D uncertain. The CDR3 extends over 15 amino acids. Trimming left V 3 bases short and J 2 bases short, with 10 bases between. Per the germline V gene, CDR1 is LNHDA and CDR2 is SQIVND (reference sequence). The CDR3 DNA follows: TGTGCCAGTAGTATCCTGGCAGGCAACACCGGGGAGCTGTTTTTT. This gives the protein CASSILAGNTGELFF.

This sequence joins TRBV19 and TRBJ1-5; 7 bases match TRBD1. CDR1 and CDR2 (germline): LNHDA, SQIVND (reference sequence). With 10 bases clipped from V and 4 bases from J, the junction kept 13 bases outside the gene matches. The CDR3 loop spans 15 amino acids. The CDR3 loop reads CATGGLGQQNQPQHF. The CDR3 DNA reads as TGTGCCACCGGTGGGTTGGGACAGCAGAATCAGCCCCAGCATTTT.

This chain uses TRBV6-1 with TRBJ2-7, with 7 bases that match TRBD2. J gave up 3 bases and V 5 bases, and 7 bases lay outside the gene matches. This CDR3 is built from 14 residues. Germline V gene lookup returns CDR1 MNHNS and CDR2 SASEGT. The CDR3 bases are TGTGCCAGCAGTAGGCAGGGAGGGCTCTACGAGCAGTACTTC. Translating it yields CASSRQGGLYEQYF.

CDR3 residues: CASSLDRKKLFF. DNA of the CDR3: TGTGCCAGCAGTTTGGACAGGAAAAAACTGTTTTTT. The V gene is TRBV6-5, the J gene TRBJ1-4; 7 positions agree with TRBD1. The CDR3 extends over 12 amino acids. The junction had 2 bases not matched to a gene; V was cut back by 4 bases and J by 9 bases. Germline CDR1 and CDR2: MNHEY and SVGAGI.

The chain combines TRBV27 with TRBJ1-5; D perhaps matches TRBD1 (5 bases). V shed 3 bases and J shed 4 bases, with 7 bases lying between them. The CDR3 covers 13 residues. Germline V gene sequence: CDR1 MNHEY, CDR2 SMNVEV (reference sequence). The CDR3 protein is CASSFGQNQPQHF. CDR3 bases: TGTGCCAGCAGTTTTGGACAAAATCAGCCCCAGCATTTT.

This rearrangement joins TRBV7-9 to TRBJ2-1, with TRBD1 matching 10 bases. Per germline, CDR1 SEHNR and CDR2 FQNEAQ (reference sequence). The CDR3 runs 15 residues. After removal of 6 bases from V and 7 bases from J, the junction contained 9 bases not matched to a gene. CDR3 loop: CASRGQGRRSNEQFF. The DNA for the CDR3 is TGTGCCAGCAGGGGACAGGGGCGACGATCAAATGAGCAGTTCTTC. Variable domain in full (rest from reference TRBV7-9 and TRBJ2-1): DTGVSQNPRHKITKRGQNVTFRCDPISEHNRLYWYRQTLGQGPEFLTYFQNEAQLEKSRLLSDRFSAERPKGSFSTLEIQRTEQGDSAMYLCASRGQGRRSNEQFFGPGTRLTVL.

This clone was seen just once. This chain joins TRBV7-7 and TRBJ2-5; weak D call: TRBD2 (7 bases). V lost 2 bases and J lost 3, with 13 bases in between. CDR3 length: 15 amino acids. From germline, CDR1 is SSHAT and CDR2 FNYEAQ (reference sequence). The CDR3 sequence: CASSLRGGQEETQYF. The CDR3 DNA is TGTGCCAGCAGCTTAAGGGGGGGGCAGGAAGAGACCCAGTACTTC.

This clone was counted a single time. This chain links TRBV6-5 with TRBJ2-7; a possible D gene is TRBD2 (5 bases). The CDR3 contains 14 residues. The germline V gene encodes CDR1 MNHEY and CDR2 SVGAGI. Trimming took 5 bases from V and 4 from J, leaving 15 bases between them. DNA of the CDR3: TGTGCCAGCAGTGTGGGAGCTTTTGGGTACGAGCAGTACTTC. As protein: CASSVGAFGYEQYF.

The chain joins TRBV5-1 to TRBJ2-1; D not certain. V gave up 4 bases and J gave up 8 bases, with 22 bases separating them. The CDR3 is made up of 16 amino acids. Germline CDR1 and CDR2: SGHRS and YFSETQ. In DNA form, the CDR3 reads TGCGCCAGCAGCCCCCTCGTAAGAGTTCCTAACGATGAGCAGTTCTTC. Its protein is CASSPLVRVPNDEQFF. Full variable domain (missing parts from reference TRBV5-1 and TRBJ2-1): KAGVTQTPRYLIKTRGQQVTLSCSPISGHRSVSWYQQTPGQGLQFLFEYFSETQRNKGNFPGRFSGRQFSNSRSEMNVSTLELGDSALYLCASSPLVRVPNDEQFFGPGTRLTVL.

The rearrangement uses TRBV6-5 and TRBJ2-7; 9 bases are a match to TRBD1. The CDR3 loop spans 13 amino acids. Trimming removed 5 bases from V and 1 base from J; junction bases left unmatched: 0. Germline V gene data show CDR1 as MNHEY and CDR2 as SVGAGI. CDR3 nucleotide sequence: TGTGCCAGCAGTGGGACAGGGTCCTACGAGCAGTACTTC. The encoded protein is CASSGTGSYEQYF.

The chain couples TRBV18 to TRBJ1-2, with 7 bases matching TRBD1. Germline assignment: CDR1 KGHSH and CDR2 LQKENI. Trimming took 3 bases from V and 6 from J; bases not matched to a gene: 4. The CDR3 covers 13 residues. This CDR3 is CASSPGQTDGYTF. The CDR3 DNA follows: TGTGCCAGCTCACCGGGACAGACGGATGGCTACACCTTC.

The chain carries TRBV6-5 and TRBJ1-6, with 8 nucleotides matching TRBD1. CDR3 size: 14 residues. CDR1 and CDR2 from the germline V gene are MNHEY and SVGAGI. Trimming at V came to 6 bases and at J to 7 bases, leaving 5 bases not matched to a gene. Here the CDR3 reads CASRSGQGNSPLHF. CDR3 coding DNA: TGTGCCAGCAGATCCGGACAGGGCAATTCACCCCTCCACTTT.

This chain uses TRBV10-2 with TRBJ2-1; 12 bases are a match to TRBD2. V lost 5 bases and J lost 7; bases outside the gene matches: 6. The CDR3 consists of 15 residues. Germline lookup yields CDR1 WSHSY and CDR2 SAAADI. The DNA for the CDR3 is TGCGCCAGCAGTCTAGCGGGAGGGCGTTTGAATGAGCAGTTCTTC. As protein: CASSLAGGRLNEQFF.

This clone has just one count. The rearrangement uses TRBV6-5 and TRBJ2-5; a weak D match, TRBD2 (6 bases). The J call may be faulty, since TRBJ2-7 better matches the DNA end. This CDR3 region has 13 residues. Germline CDR1 MNHEY, CDR2 SVGAGI. CDR3 in DNA: TGTGCCAGCAGGCGGGGACCTTTCTACGAGCAGTACTTC. This codes for CASRRGPFYEQYF.

V usage is TRBV7-3 and J usage is TRBJ2-1; D is ambiguous. The CDR3 covers 15 residues. Trimming pared 6 bases from V and 8 bases from J, leaving 20 bases between. Germline V gene lookup returns CDR1 SGHTA and CDR2 FQGTGA. CDR3 sequence (DNA): TGTGCCAGCAGTCCTGAACCGAGGCCGTTGCATGAGCAGTTCTTC. This gives the protein CASSPEPRPLHEQFF.